These 30 T cell receptor beta chains share one sample of origin, sequenced in a study of glioma-infiltrating T cells after dendritic cell vaccination. TCRdb's table, derived via immunoSEQ multiplex PCR, lists solely in-frame clones and lacks some. This table holds about 21,000 clones, more than 65% found once. This sample comprised blood, obtained before dendritic cell vaccination. The source is a human donor with glioblastoma.

The chain has TRBV9 and TRBJ1-1, with D tentatively TRBD1 (5 bases). Per the germline V gene, CDR1 is SGDLS and CDR2 is YYNGEE. V lost 10 bases to trimming and J lost 2 bases, with 18 bases between them. This CDR3 has 14 amino acids. CDR3 in amino acids: CADSGGCQNTEAFF. DNA of the CDR3: TGTGCCGATTCGGGGGGGTGCCAAAACACTGAAGCTTTCTTT.

V gene TRBV19 combines with J gene TRBJ1-2, with TRBD1 as a possible D gene (6 bases). CDR1 and CDR2 from the germline V gene are LNHDA and SQIVND (reference sequence). The CDR3 runs to 11 residues. The V end lost 10 bases, the J end lost 3 bases, and 9 bases lay between the germline ends. The CDR3 spells CATQGYYGYTF. The CDR3 nucleotides read TGTGCCACCCAGGGGTACTATGGCTACACCTTC.

J is TRBJ1-3 and V is TRBV7-6, with D unresolved. The V gene's germline CDR1 is SGHVS and CDR2 FNYEAQ. Trimming took 3 bases from V and 3 from J, leaving 9 bases between them. The CDR3 has 14 amino acids. In DNA, the CDR3 is TGTGCCAGCAGCTTTGGGCGTGGTGGAAACACCATATATTTT. Residues: CASSFGRGGNTIYF.

CDR3 nucleotide sequence: TGTGCCTGGAGTGTTCCGGCGGAGAAGGAGACCCAGTACTTC. Protein product: CAWSVPAEKETQYF. The chain has TRBV30 and TRBJ2-5; no firm D call. The V and J ends lost 0 bases and 5 bases respectively, with 13 bases between them. The CDR3 is made up of 14 amino acids. Germline V gene lookup returns CDR1 GTSNPN and CDR2 SVGIG (reference sequence).

Worth noting for this clone: Germline is not matched at one junction end, which may reflect a read error. The rearrangement joins TRBV4-1 to TRBJ2-1, with 11 bases identical to TRBD2. Germline V gives CDR1 MGHRA, CDR2 YSYEKL. This CDR3 is 12 amino acids long. For the CDR3, the DNA is TGCGCCAGCAGCCAAACTAGCGGGAGCATGGTCTTC. It is translated as CASSQTSGSMVF.

The V gene is TRBV29-1, the J gene TRBJ2-1; D is perhaps TRBD2 (7 bases). Germline V gene data show CDR1 as SQVTM and CDR2 as ANQGSEA. This CDR3 has 13 residues. V lost 3 bases, J lost 6 bases, and 12 bases lay in between. In DNA, the CDR3 is TGCAGCGTTGACAAGGGGGGGATCAATGAGCAGTTCTTC. This encodes CSVDKGGINEQFF.

This clone was seen once. This chain joins TRBV27 and TRBJ2-7; 8 nucleotides agree with TRBD1. The germline gives CDR1 MNHEY, CDR2 SMNVEV (reference sequence). V shed 6 bases and J 4 bases; nucleotides not matched to a gene: 11. The CDR3 contains 15 residues. This CDR3 is CASSRDTGGTYEQYF. CDR3 nucleotide sequence: TGTGCCAGCAGCCGAGATACAGGGGGGACTTACGAGCAGTACTTC.

The CDR3: CASSAPRGLGETQYF. In DNA, the CDR3 is TGTGCCAGCAGTGCGCCCAGGGGCTTGGGAGAGACCCAGTACTTC. J is TRBJ2-5 and V is TRBV6-1; maybe TRBD1 (6 bases). Germline V gene data show CDR1 as MNHNS and CDR2 as SASEGT. Trimming stripped 4 bases from V and 4 bases from J, with 16 bases between. The CDR3 runs 15 residues.

The chain has TRBV29-1 and TRBJ2-3; D may be TRBD2 (5 bases). Trimming took 3 bases from V and 3 from J, leaving 10 bases between them. The CDR3 covers 13 residues. The V gene's germline CDR1 is SQVTM and CDR2 ANQGSEA. The chain's CDR3 is CSVDPGSTDTQYF. The CDR3 DNA is TGCAGCGTTGACCCGGGGTCAACAGATACGCAGTATTTT.

There are a few counts of this clone. This sequence joins TRBV21-1 and TRBJ2-1; the D call in the table, TRBD1, was not verified against the DNA. TRBV21-1 is listed as a pseudogene. This CDR3 comprises 17 residues. The CDR3 region has the DNA TGTGCCAGCAGCCCAACAGACAGTTTCGCACATCGGGATGAGCAGTTCTTC. Protein sequence: CASSPTDSFAHRDEQFF.

This chain uses TRBV21-1 with TRBJ1-6. TRBV21-1 is designated a pseudogene. The CDR3 totals 15 residues. The CDR3 bases are TGTGCCAGCAGCAAATCTCGGGTTGGTAATTCACCCCTCCACTTT. Translation gives CASSKSRVGNSPLHF.

The chain couples TRBV27 to TRBJ1-2; D is possibly TRBD1 (5 bases). There are 13 residues in the CDR3. Germline CDR1 reads MNHEY; CDR2 reads SMNVEV (reference sequence). Trimming pared 2 bases from V and 7 bases from J, leaving 11 bases between. For the CDR3, the DNA is TGTGCCAGCAGTTTAGGCCAGGGAATTGGCTACACCTTC. Translating gives CASSLGQGIGYTF.

V and J are TRBV7-2 and TRBJ2-1; 15 bases agree with TRBD2. CDR3 length equals 18 residues. CDR1 and CDR2 (germline): SGHTA, FQGNSA. V lost 5 bases, J lost 1 base, and 6 bases stayed unmatched. CDR3 amino acids: CASSPGLAGGVSYNEQFF. The CDR3 nucleotides read TGTGCCAGCAGCCCGGGACTAGCGGGAGGAGTTTCCTACAATGAGCAGTTCTTC.

This chain links TRBV2 with TRBJ2-7, with TRBD1 identical over 11 bases. Germline trimming cut 7 bases from V and 3 bases from J; bases unmatched to any gene: 2. Germline values: CDR1 SNHLY, CDR2 FYNNEI. This CDR3 comprises 13 residues. The CDR3 DNA reads as TGTGCCAGCACGGGACAGGGGGTCTACGAGCAGTACTTC. This codes for CASTGQGVYEQYF.

V is TRBV5-1 and J is TRBJ2-7; the D gene is possibly TRBD1 (6 bases). Germline CDR1 is SGHRS and CDR2 is YFSETQ. This CDR3 has 15 amino acids. Trimming left V 1 base short and J 5 bases short, with 16 bases between. In DNA, the CDR3 is TGCGCCAGCAGCTTGTGGGGGCAGGAAGGAAACGAGCAGTACTTC. Its translation: CASSLWGQEGNEQYF.

The CDR3 protein is CASSLRDTASSPLHF. The CDR3 DNA is TGTGCCAGCAGCTTGCGTGACACTGCCTCGAGCCCCCTCCACTTT. The V gene is TRBV5-6, the J gene TRBJ1-6; D unclear. V dropped 1 base and J dropped 13 bases, with 18 bases sitting between them. From germline, CDR1 is SGHDT and CDR2 YYEEEE. This CDR3 comprises 15 residues.

The V gene is TRBV15, the J gene TRBJ2-7; D may be TRBD2 (5 bases). V dropped 11 bases and J dropped 6 bases, with 17 bases sitting between them. The germline V gene has CDR1 LNHNV and CDR2 YYDKDF (reference sequence). The length of the CDR3 is 12 residues. The CDR3 spells CAARREGGEQYF. CDR3 nucleotide sequence: TGTGCCGCACGGCGTGAGGGCGGCGAGCAGTACTTC.

J is TRBJ2-3 and V is TRBV10-3, with D possibly being TRBD2 (6 bases). V lost 4 bases, J lost 0 bases, and 17 bases lay in between. The CDR3 is 17 residues long. Germline CDR1 and CDR2: ENHRY and SYGVKD. In DNA, the CDR3 is TGTGCCATCAGTGGTTCCCATAGCGGAGCTAGCACAGATACGCAGTATTTT. Translated, it gives CAISGSHSGASTDTQYF.

V and J are TRBV28 and TRBJ2-3, with TRBD2 matching 10 bases. Germline CDR1 reads MDHEN; CDR2 reads SYDVKM. CDR3 size: 14 residues. Trimming removed 10 bases from V and 1 base from J; junction bases left unmatched: 5. CDR3 sequence reads: CATRAGGGTDTQYF. CDR3 DNA sequence: TGTGCCACGCGAGCGGGAGGGGGCACAGATACGCAGTATTTT.

The chain carries TRBV7-9 and TRBJ2-5; 7 bases agree with TRBD1. The CDR3 sequence is 14 residues long. Germline V gene lookup returns CDR1 SEHNR and CDR2 FQNEAQ (reference sequence). V shed 4 bases, J shed 4 bases, and the junction held 6 bases outside the gene matches. CDR3 nucleotide sequence: TGTGCCAGCAGCTCGGACAGGTACATAGAGACCCAGTACTTC. Translation gives CASSSDRYIETQYF.

The rearrangement uses TRBV28 and TRBJ2-7; D call uncertain. CDR1 is MDHEN, CDR2 SYDVKM, per germline. Trimming left V 6 bases short and J 4 bases short, with 7 bases between. The CDR3 extends over 11 amino acids. The CDR3 loop reads CASSRIYEQYF. The CDR3 nucleotides read TGTGCCAGCAGCAGGATTTACGAGCAGTACTTC.

J is TRBJ2-7 and V is TRBV7-3; D might be TRBD2 (5 bases). CDR3 length: 15 amino acids. The V and J ends lost 2 bases and 6 bases respectively, with 17 bases between them. CDR1 is SGHTA and CDR2 is FQGTGA in the germline V gene. CDR3 DNA: TGTGCCAGCAGCTTACCAATCCTACTAGTGTGCGAGCAGTACTTC. Amino acids: CASSLPILLVCEQYF.

The chain joins TRBV2 to TRBJ1-2; 12 bases align to TRBD1. Trimming cost V 2 bases and J 6 bases; bases outside gene matches: 10. Germline CDR1 and CDR2: SNHLY and FYNNEI. The CDR3 length is 17 residues. The CDR3 here is CASSELTPGTGGHGYTF. In nucleotides, the CDR3 is TGTGCCAGCAGTGAACTTACCCCCGGGACAGGGGGCCATGGCTACACCTTC. Full variable domain (remainder filled in from reference TRBV2 and TRBJ1-2): EPEVTQTPSHQVTQMGQEVILRCVPISNHLYFYWYRQILGQKVEFLVSFYNNEISEKSEIFDDQFSVERPDGSNFTLKIRSTKLEDSAMYFCASSELTPGTGGHGYTFGSGTRLTVV.

The J gene is TRBJ1-2, the V gene TRBV5-4; 7 bases agree with TRBD1. The CDR3 runs 14 residues. The V segment lost 4 bases and the J segment 2 bases; nucleotides outside the gene matches: 5. Looked up from germline, CDR1 is SGHNT and CDR2 is YYREEE (reference sequence). CDR3 bases: TGTGCCAGCAGCCCCGGGACAGAAAACTATGGCTACACCTTC. Protein product: CASSPGTENYGYTF.

The CDR3 protein is CASSMNSGAYEQYF. DNA of the CDR3: TGTGCCAGTAGTATGAACAGTGGTGCCTACGAGCAGTACTTC. V gene TRBV19 combines with J gene TRBJ2-7; D uncertain. This CDR3 has 14 residues. Trimming took 3 bases from V and 2 from J, leaving 11 bases between them. Germline V gene lookup returns CDR1 LNHDA and CDR2 SQIVND (reference sequence). Supplemented by reference TRBV19 and TRBJ2-7, the full variable domain reads DGGITQSPKYLFRKEGQNVTLSCEQNLNHDAMYWYRQDPGQGLRLIYYSQIVNDFQKGDIAEGYSVSREKKESFPLTVTSAQKNPTAFYLCASSMNSGAYEQYFGPGTRLTVT.

The chain employs TRBV19 and TRBJ2-5; 10 positions match TRBD2. CDR1 and CDR2 (germline): LNHDA, SQIVND (reference sequence). The length of the CDR3 is 20 residues. V was pared by 3 bases and J by 4 bases, with 20 bases of the junction left unmatched. The CDR3 loop is CASSIRRLAGEGLSRETQYF. The DNA of the CDR3 is TGTGCCAGTAGTATTCGTCGGCTAGCGGGAGAAGGTTTGTCCCGAGAGACCCAGTACTTC.

Comments on this clone: An end of the junction differs from the germline gene, which may be a read error. This sequence joins TRBV19 and TRBJ2-7; a possible D gene is TRBD2 (5 bases). Germline assignment: CDR1 LNHDA and CDR2 SQIVND (reference sequence). The CDR3 extends over 15 amino acids. In DNA form, the CDR3 reads TGTGCCAGTAGGCGAGTAGCGAATCACGATTACGAGCAGCACTTC. Protein: CASRRVANHDYEQHF. Full variable domain (outside the CDR3, taken from reference TRBV19 and TRBJ2-7): DGGITQSPKYLFRKEGQNVTLSCEQNLNHDAMYWYRQDPGQGLRLIYYSQIVNDFQKGDIAEGYSVSREKKESFPLTVTSAQKNPTAFYLCASRRVANHDYEQHFGPGTRLTVT.

The gene calls are TRBV30 and TRBJ1-1; TRBD1 aligns across 7 bases. The CDR3 has 14 residues. Germline values: CDR1 GTSNPN, CDR2 SVGIG (reference sequence). J was trimmed by 5 bases and V by 2 bases; bases with no gene match: 8. CDR3 sequence reads: CAWSPSGGWTEAFF. DNA of the CDR3: TGTGCCTGGAGTCCATCAGGGGGTTGGACTGAAGCTTTCTTT.

This clone has just a few counts. V is TRBV28 and J is TRBJ1-1; TRBD1 aligns across 8 bases. Germline V gene lookup returns CDR1 MDHEN and CDR2 SYDVKM. V lost 10 bases and J lost 6; bases outside the gene matches: 4. The CDR3 is 11 amino acids. The DNA of the CDR3 is TGTGCCACCAGGGGGCTGCCTGAAGCTTTCTTT. Translating it yields CATRGLPEAFF.

The rearrangement uses TRBV7-8 and TRBJ2-1, with D maybe TRBD2 (7 bases). CDR1 is SGHVS, CDR2 FQNEAQ, per germline. The CDR3 totals 18 residues. V was shortened by 3 bases and J by 4 bases, with 22 bases between the two germline ends. The CDR3 sequence is CASSFQPLAGANYNEQFF. The CDR3 DNA follows: TGTGCCAGCAGCTTCCAACCTCTTGCGGGGGCTAATTACAATGAGCAGTTCTTC.